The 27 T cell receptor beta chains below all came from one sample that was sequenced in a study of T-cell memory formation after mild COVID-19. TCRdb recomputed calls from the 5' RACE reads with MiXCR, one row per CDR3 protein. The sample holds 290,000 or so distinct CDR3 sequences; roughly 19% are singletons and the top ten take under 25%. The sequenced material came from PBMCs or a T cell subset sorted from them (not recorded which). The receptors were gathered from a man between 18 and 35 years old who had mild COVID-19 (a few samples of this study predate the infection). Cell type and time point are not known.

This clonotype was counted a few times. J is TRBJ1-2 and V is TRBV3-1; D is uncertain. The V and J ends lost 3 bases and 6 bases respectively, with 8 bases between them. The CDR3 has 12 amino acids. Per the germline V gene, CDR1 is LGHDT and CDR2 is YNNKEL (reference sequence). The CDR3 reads CASSQRIHGYTF. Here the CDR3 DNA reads TGTGCCAGCAGCCAGCGCATTCATGGCTACACCTTC.

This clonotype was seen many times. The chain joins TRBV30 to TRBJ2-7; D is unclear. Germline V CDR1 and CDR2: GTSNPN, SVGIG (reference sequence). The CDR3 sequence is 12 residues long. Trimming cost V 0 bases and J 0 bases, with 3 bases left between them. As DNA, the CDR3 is TGTGCCTGGAGTGTCAGCTCCTACGAGCAGTACTTC. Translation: CAWSVSSYEQYF.

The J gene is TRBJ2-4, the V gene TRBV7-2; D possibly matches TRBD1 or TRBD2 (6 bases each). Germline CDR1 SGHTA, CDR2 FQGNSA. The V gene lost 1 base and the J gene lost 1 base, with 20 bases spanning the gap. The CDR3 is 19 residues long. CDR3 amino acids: CASSLGEEGGNYAKNIQYF. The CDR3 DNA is TGTGCCAGCAGCTTAGGAGAGGAGGGGGGCAACTACGCCAAAAACATTCAGTACTTC.

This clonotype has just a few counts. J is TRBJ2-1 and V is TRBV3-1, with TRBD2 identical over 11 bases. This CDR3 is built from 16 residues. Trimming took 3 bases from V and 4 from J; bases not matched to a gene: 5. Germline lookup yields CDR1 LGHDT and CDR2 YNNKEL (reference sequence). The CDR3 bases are TGTGCCAGCAGCCATGATAGCGGGGGGGGATACAATGAGCAGTTCTTC. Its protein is CASSHDSGGGYNEQFF.

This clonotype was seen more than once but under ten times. The CDR3 is CASSSPLGGEKLFF. The CDR3 bases are TGTGCCAGCAGTTCCCCTCTAGGGGGTGAAAAACTGTTTTTT. The V call is TRBV6-5, the J call TRBJ1-4; tentatively, D is TRBD1 (6 bases). CDR3 size: 14 residues. Trimming cost V 4 bases and J 7 bases, with 13 bases left between them. Germline V lookup: CDR1 MNHEY, CDR2 SVGAGI.

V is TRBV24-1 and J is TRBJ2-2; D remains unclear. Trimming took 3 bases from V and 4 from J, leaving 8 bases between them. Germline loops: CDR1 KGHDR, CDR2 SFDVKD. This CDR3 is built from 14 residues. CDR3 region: CATSDDQSTGELFF. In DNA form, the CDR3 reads TGTGCCACCAGTGATGATCAATCCACCGGGGAGCTGTTTTTT.

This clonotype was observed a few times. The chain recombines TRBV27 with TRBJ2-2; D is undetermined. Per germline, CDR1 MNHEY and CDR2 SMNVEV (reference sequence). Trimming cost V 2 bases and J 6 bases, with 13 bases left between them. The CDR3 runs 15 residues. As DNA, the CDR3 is TGTGCCAGCAGTTTAAGCTTGGAGATTTCCGGGGAGCTGTTTTTT. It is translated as CASSLSLEISGELFF.

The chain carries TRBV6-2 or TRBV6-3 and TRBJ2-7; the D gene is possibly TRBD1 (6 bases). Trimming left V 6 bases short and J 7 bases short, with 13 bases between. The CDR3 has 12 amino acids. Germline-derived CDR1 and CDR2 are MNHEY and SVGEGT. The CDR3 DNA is TGTGCCAGCAGCCTCCGAGACAGGGAGCAGTACGTC. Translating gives CASSLRDREQYV.

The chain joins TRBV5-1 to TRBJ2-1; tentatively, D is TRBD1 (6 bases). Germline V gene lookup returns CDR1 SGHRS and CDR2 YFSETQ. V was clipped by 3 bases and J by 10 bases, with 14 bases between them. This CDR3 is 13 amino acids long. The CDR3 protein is CASSSIVGAEQFF. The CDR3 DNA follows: TGCGCCAGCAGCTCGATCGTGGGGGCAGAGCAGTTCTTC.

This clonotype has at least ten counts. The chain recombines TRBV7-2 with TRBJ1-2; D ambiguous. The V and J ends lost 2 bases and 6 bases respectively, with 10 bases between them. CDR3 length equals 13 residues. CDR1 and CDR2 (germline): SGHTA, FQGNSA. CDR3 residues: CASSLWGGHGYTF. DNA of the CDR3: TGTGCCAGCAGCTTATGGGGAGGTCATGGCTACACCTTC.

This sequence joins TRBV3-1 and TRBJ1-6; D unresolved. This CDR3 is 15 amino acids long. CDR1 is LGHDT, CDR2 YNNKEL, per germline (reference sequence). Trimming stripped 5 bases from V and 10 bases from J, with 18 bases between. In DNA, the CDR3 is TGTGCCAGCAGCAAGGCGGTCGGGGTTCGGTCACCCCTCCACTTT. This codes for CASSKAVGVRSPLHF.

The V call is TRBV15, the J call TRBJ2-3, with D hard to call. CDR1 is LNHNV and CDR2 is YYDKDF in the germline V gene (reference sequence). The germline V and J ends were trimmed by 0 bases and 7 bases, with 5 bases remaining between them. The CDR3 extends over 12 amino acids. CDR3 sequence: CATSRDRNTQYF. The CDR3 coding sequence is TGTGCCACCAGCAGAGATCGAAATACGCAGTATTTT. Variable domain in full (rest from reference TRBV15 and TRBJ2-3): DAMVIQNPRYQVTQFGKPVTLSCSQTLNHNVMYWYQQKSSQAPKLLFHYYDKDFNNEADTPDNFQSRRPNTSFCFLDIRSPGLGDTAMYLCATSRDRNTQYFGPGTRLTVL.

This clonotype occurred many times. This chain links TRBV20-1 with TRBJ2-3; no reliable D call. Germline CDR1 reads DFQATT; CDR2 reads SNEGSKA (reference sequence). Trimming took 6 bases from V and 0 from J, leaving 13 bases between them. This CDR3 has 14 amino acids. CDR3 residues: CSAPPHPSTDTQYF. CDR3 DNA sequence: TGCAGTGCCCCGCCTCACCCTAGCACAGATACGCAGTATTTT.

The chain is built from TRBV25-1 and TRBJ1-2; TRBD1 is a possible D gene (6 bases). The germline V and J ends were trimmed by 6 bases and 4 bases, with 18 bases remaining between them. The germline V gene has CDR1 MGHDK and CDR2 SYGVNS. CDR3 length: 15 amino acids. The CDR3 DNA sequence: TGTGCCAGCAGCAGGGCCGAGACAGGCCTCTATGGCTACACCTTC. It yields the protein CASSRAETGLYGYTF.

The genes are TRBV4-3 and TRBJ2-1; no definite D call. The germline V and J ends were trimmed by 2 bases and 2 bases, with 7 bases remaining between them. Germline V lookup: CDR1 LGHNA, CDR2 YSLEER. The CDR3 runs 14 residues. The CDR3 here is CASSQWQTYNEQFF. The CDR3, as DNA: TGCGCCAGCAGCCAATGGCAGACCTACAATGAGCAGTTCTTC.

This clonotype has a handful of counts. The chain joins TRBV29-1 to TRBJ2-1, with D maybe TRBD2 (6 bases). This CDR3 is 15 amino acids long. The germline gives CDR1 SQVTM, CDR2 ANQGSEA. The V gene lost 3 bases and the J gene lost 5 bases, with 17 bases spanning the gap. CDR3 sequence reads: CSVERGPRGDNEQFF. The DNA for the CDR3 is TGCAGCGTTGAGCGGGGCCCAAGAGGGGACAATGAGCAGTTCTTC.

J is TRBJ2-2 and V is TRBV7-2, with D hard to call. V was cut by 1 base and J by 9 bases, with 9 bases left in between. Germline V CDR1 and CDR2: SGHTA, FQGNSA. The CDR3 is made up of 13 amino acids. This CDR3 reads CASSLVYFRELFF. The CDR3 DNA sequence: TGTGCCAGCAGCTTAGTATATTTCCGGGAGCTGTTTTTT.

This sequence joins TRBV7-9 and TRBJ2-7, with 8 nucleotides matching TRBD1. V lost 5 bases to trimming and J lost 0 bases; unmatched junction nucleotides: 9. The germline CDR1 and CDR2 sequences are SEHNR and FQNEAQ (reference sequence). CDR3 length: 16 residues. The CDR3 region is CASSPRTGRYSYEQYF. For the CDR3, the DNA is TGTGCCAGCAGCCCCAGGACAGGGCGATACTCCTACGAGCAGTACTTC.

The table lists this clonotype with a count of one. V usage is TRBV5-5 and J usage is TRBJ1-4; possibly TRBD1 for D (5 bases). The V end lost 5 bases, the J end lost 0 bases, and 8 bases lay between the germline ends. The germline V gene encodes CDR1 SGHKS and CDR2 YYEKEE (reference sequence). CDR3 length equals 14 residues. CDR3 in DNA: TGTGCCAGCAGTCGAGGGGCAACTAATGAAAAACTGTTTTTT. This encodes CASSRGATNEKLFF.

CDR3: CASSGYITDTQYF. The CDR3 DNA is TGTGCCAGCAGCGGATACATAACAGATACGCAGTATTTT. This chain links TRBV7-8 with TRBJ2-3; the D is unclear. The length of the CDR3 is 13 residues. Germline CDR1 reads SGHVS; CDR2 reads FQNEAQ. Between the trimmed V and J ends, which lost 5 bases and 3 bases, there was a span of 9 bases.

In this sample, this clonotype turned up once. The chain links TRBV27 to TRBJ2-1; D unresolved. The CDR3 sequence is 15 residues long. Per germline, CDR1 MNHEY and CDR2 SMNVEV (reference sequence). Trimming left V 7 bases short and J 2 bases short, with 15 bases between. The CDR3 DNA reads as TGTGCCAGCAACCCTAGGGCTTACACCTACAATGAGCAGTTCTTC. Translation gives CASNPRAYTYNEQFF.

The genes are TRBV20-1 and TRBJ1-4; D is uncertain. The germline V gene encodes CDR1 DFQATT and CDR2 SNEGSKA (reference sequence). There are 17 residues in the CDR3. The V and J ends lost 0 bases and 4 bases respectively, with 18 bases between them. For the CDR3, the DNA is TGCAGTGCTAGAGATGTATGGGCGGCGGAGCTTAATGAAAAACTGTTTTTT. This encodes CSARDVWAAELNEKLFF.

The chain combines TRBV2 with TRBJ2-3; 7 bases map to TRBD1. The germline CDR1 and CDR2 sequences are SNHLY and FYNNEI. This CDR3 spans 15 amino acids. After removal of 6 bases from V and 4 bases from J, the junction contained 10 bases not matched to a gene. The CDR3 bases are TGTGCCAGCAGCGCGAGACAGGGAAACGCAGATACGCAGTATTTT. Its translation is CASSARQGNADTQYF.

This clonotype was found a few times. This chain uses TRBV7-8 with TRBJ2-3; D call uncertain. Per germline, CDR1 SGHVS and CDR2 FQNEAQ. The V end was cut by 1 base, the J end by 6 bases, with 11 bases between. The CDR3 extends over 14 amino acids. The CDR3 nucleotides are TGTGCCAGCAGCTTAGGAGCAGTTGGGGATACGCAGTATTTT. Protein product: CASSLGAVGDTQYF.

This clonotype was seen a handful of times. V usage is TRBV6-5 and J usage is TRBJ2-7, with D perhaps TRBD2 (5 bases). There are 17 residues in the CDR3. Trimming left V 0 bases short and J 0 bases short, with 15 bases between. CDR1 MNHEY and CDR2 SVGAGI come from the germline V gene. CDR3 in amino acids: CASSYSRVGRSSYEQYF. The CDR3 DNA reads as TGTGCCAGCAGTTACTCGAGGGTCGGCCGGAGCTCCTACGAGCAGTACTTC.

The CDR3 DNA is TGCGCCAGCAGCGTCAACAGGGGAAAGTACGAGCAGTACTTC. It codes for CASSVNRGKYEQYF. V is TRBV5-1 and J is TRBJ2-7, with TRBD1 identical over 7 bases. CDR3 length: 14 amino acids. Trimming cost V 4 bases and J 4 bases; bases outside gene matches: 8. Germline V gene lookup returns CDR1 SGHRS and CDR2 YFSETQ.

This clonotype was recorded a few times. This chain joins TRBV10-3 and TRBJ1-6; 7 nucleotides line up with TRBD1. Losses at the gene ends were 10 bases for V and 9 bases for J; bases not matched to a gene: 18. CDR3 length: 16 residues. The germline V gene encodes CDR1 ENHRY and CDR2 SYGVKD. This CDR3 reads CATTYTGDAWGSPLHF. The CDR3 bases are TGTGCCACCACTTACACAGGGGACGCCTGGGGTTCACCCCTCCACTTT.